This is a list of T cell receptor beta chains from one sample in a study of T cell responses to AZD1222 COVID-19 vaccine. Sequencing was performed with immunoSEQ multiplex PCR; in TCRdb, only in-frame clones are kept and a portion is missing. This table has 170,000 or so clones, around 88% appearing once. The input for sequencing was peripheral blood, taken 28 days after the second AZD1222 dose. The origin of the receptors is an adult who received the AZD1222 COVID-19 vaccine. The CDR3 runs from the conserved cysteine through the conserved F or W. The D gene is left open where the match is weak. For some rows the clone size is stated as once, few or many, or as a class when expanded; others skip it.

J gene,D gene,clone size,V gene,CDR3 DNA,CDR3 protein
TRBJ2-1,TRBD1,-,TRBV19,TGTGCCAGTAGTATAGCCCCAGGGGGCGGTGAGCAGTTCTTC,CASSIAPGGGEQFF
TRBJ2-7,TRBD2,-,TRBV5-4,TGTGCCAGCAGCATAGCGGGGGGGAGCTCCTACGAGCAGTACTTC,CASSIAGGSSYEQYF
TRBJ2-2,-,-,TRBV23-1,TGCGCCAGCACACCGTGGAGGGATGGCGGGGAGCTGTTTTTT,CASTPWRDGGELFF
TRBJ1-2,-,-,TRBV28,TGTGCCAGCAGCCCTAAAGGTGGTCGCTACACCTTC,CASSPKGGRYTF
TRBJ1-5,TRBD1,few,TRBV12-3/TRBV12-4,TGTGCCAGCAGTAAGGACAGGGGACAGCCCCAGCATTTT,CASSKDRGQPQHF
TRBJ1-1,TRBD1,once,TRBV5-6,TGTGCCAGCAGATTGACAGGGGGTTGGGACACTGAAGCTTTCTTT,CASRLTGGWDTEAFF
TRBJ2-5,-,-,TRBV9,TGTGCCAGCAGCGTAGCCGGGGGGGCCCTCTCAGGGGGCCAAGAGACCCAGTACTTC,CASSVAGGALSGGQETQYF
TRBJ1-3,-,-,TRBV30,TGTGCCTGGAGTCATGGAAGAAAATCTGGAAACACCATATATTTT,CAWSHGRKSGNTIYF
TRBJ1-1,-,-,TRBV19,TGTGCCAGTAGTAAGGTCCCGAACACTGAAGCTTTCTTT,CASSKVPNTEAFF
TRBJ1-6,TRBD1,-,TRBV7-2,TGTGCCAGCAGCTTACCTCGCCCCACAGGGGCCCCCCTCCACTTT,CASSLPRPTGAPLHF
TRBJ2-1,-,-,TRBV7-6,TGTGCCAGCAGCTTATATCGTCAAGTAGGGCTGGATGAGCAGTTCTTC,CASSLYRQVGLDEQFF
TRBJ1-2,-,-,TRBV6-5,TGTGCCACGCGGAGGGCCGTCAACTATGGCTACACCTTC,CATRRAVNYGYTF
TRBJ2-4,-,-,TRBV21-1,-,CASSKEWGTGNIQYF
TRBJ1-1,-,-,TRBV19,TGTGCCAGTAGTGAAGGACTGACGAACACTGAAGCTTTCTTT,CASSEGLTNTEAFF
TRBJ1-6,TRBD1,-,TRBV6-5,TGTGCCAGCAGTAGAACAGGGGGCGATAATTCACCCCTCCACTTT,CASSRTGGDNSPLHF
TRBJ1-1,-,-,TRBV6-2/TRBV6-3,TGTGCCAGTAGTGACGCTGGGAGCACTGAAGCTTTCTTT,CASSDAGSTEAFF
TRBJ1-1,-,-,TRBV9,TGTGCCAGCAGTAAATATATGAACACTGAAGCTTTCTTT,CASSKYMNTEAFF
TRBJ1-5,-,-,TRBV10-2,TGCGCCAGCGCTCCCGGAGACAATCAGCCCCAGCATTTT,CASAPGDNQPQHF
TRBJ2-7,TRBD1,-,TRBV27,TGTGCCAGCAGTCCGACAGGGGATCGTTACGAGCAGTACTTC,CASSPTGDRYEQYF
TRBJ1-1,TRBD1,-,TRBV3-1/TRBV3-2,TGTGCCAGCAGGGACAGGGCGAACACTGAAGCTTTCTTT,CASRDRANTEAFF
TRBJ1-1,-,-,TRBV16,TGTGCCAGCAGCCAATCAGGGCGGAACACTGAAGCTTTCTTT,CASSQSGRNTEAFF
TRBJ1-2,-,-,TRBV7-2,TGTGCCAGCAGCCCTCAAGCTAACTATGGCTACACCTTC,CASSPQANYGYTF
TRBJ1-2,-,-,TRBV3-1/TRBV3-2,TGTGCCAGCAGCCAGAACGTTGGGACGGGAGCATATGGCTACACCTTC,CASSQNVGTGAYGYTF
TRBJ1-6,TRBD1,-,TRBV7-9,TGTGCCAGCAGCTTAGGCGGGACAGGGGATCGACCCCTCCACTTT,CASSLGGTGDRPLHF
TRBJ2-3,TRBD1,-,TRBV27,TGTGCCAGCCGGCGGGCCGGGACAGGGGGCTGGAGGACAGATACGCAGTATTTT,CASRRAGTGGWRTDTQYF
TRBJ1-5,-,-,TRBV28,TGTGCCAGCAGTTTAGAAGGCTATAGCAATCAGCCCCAGCATTTT,CASSLEGYSNQPQHF
TRBJ2-3,TRBD2,-,TRBV9,TGTGCCAGCAGCGTCGAACTGCTACTAGCGGGGGGGTCAGATACGCAGTATTTT,CASSVELLLAGGSDTQYF
TRBJ1-5,-,-,TRBV6-5,TGTGCCAGCAGTTTTCGGGGGAGCAATCAGCCCCAGCATTTT,CASSFRGSNQPQHF
TRBJ2-5,TRBD2,few,TRBV3-1/TRBV3-2,TGTGCCAGCAGCAGTAGCGGGCAAGAGACCCAGTACTTC,CASSSSGQETQYF
TRBJ1-2,-,-,TRBV5-1,TGCGCCAGCAGCTTGGTGTTGGATATTCGTGACTCTGGCTACACCTTC,CASSLVLDIRDSGYTF
TRBJ2-5,TRBD2,-,TRBV10-3,TGTGCCATCAGCTACGGCGGGGGGGAAGAGACCCAGTACTTC,CAISYGGGEETQYF
TRBJ2-7,TRBD1,-,TRBV5-4,TGTGCCAGCAGCTTTGGGACAGGATCGGCCTACGAGCAGTACTTC,CASSFGTGSAYEQYF
TRBJ2-7,-,-,TRBV6-1,TGTGCCAGCAGTGATGCGAGAGTATCCCTGTACGAGCAGTACTTC,CASSDARVSLYEQYF
TRBJ1-6,-,-,TRBV28,TGTGCCAGCAGCCCGGGGGGCTCCTATAATTCACCCCTCCACTTT,CASSPGGSYNSPLHF
TRBJ2-3,TRBD2,-,TRBV7-3,TGTGCCAGCAGCGCCCAAGCGGGGACAGATACGCAGTATTTT,CASSAQAGTDTQYF
TRBJ1-5,-,-,TRBV7-2,TGTGCCAGCAGCCTCATACAGGGTTTTCAGCCCCAGCATTTT,CASSLIQGFQPQHF
TRBJ1-1,TRBD1,-,TRBV28,TGTGCCAGCCGGACAGGGTTGAACACTGAAGCTTTCTTT,CASRTGLNTEAFF
TRBJ1-2,-,-,TRBV30,TGTGCCGGGACAAGGGGGAACTATGGCTACACCTTC,CAGTRGNYGYTF
TRBJ2-7,TRBD1,-,TRBV9,TGTGCCAGCAGCGTAGAGAACAGGGGCTACGAGCAGTACTTC,CASSVENRGYEQYF
TRBJ2-3,TRBD1,-,TRBV29-1,TGCAGCGTTACTGGACAGGGGAGCACAGATACGCAGTATTTT,CSVTGQGSTDTQYF
TRBJ1-5,-,-,TRBV5-1,TGCGCCAGCAGCTTGGAGGGGGGCAATCAGCCCCAGCATTTT,CASSLEGGNQPQHF
TRBJ1-2,TRBD1,-,TRBV6-5,TGTGCCAGCAGGGATTCGGGACAGATGATTAATGGCTACACCTTC,CASRDSGQMINGYTF
TRBJ1-2,-,once,TRBV29-1,TGCAGCGTTGGAGTGGGGTTTGCGGGGGGCTACACCTTC,CSVGVGFAGGYTF
TRBJ2-1,-,-,TRBV28,TGTGCCAGCAGTTTATCTTCACCCTACAATGAGCAGTTCTTC,CASSLSSPYNEQFF
TRBJ2-2,TRBD1,-,TRBV10-3,TGTGCCATCAGTGCCCGACAGGGGGCGGACACCGGGGAGCTGTTTTTT,CAISARQGADTGELFF
TRBJ2-7,-,-,TRBV7-3,TGTGCCAGCAGCTTCGATTCGGGTGCGGGGGAGCAGTACTTC,CASSFDSGAGEQYF
TRBJ2-1,-,-,TRBV5-4,TGTGCCAGCAGCCGGGACTCCCGGTCGGATGAGCAGTTCTTC,CASSRDSRSDEQFF
TRBJ1-6,-,-,TRBV5-4,TGTGCCAGCAGCTTGCCGGGGGCCATCGTTAATTCACCCCTCCACTTT,CASSLPGAIVNSPLHF
TRBJ1-6,TRBD1,-,TRBV5-1,TGCGCCAGCAGCCTAAGGACAGGGCAGAATTCACCCCTCCACTTT,CASSLRTGQNSPLHF
TRBJ1-4,-,-,TRBV7-2,TGTGCCAGCAGCCTTCCGACGGCAAGTAGCGAAAAACTGTTTTTT,CASSLPTASSEKLFF
TRBJ2-3,TRBD2,-,TRBV4-1,TGCGCCAGCAGCCTAACTAGCGGGGGGGCCGATACGCAGTATTTT,CASSLTSGGADTQYF
TRBJ1-2,-,-,TRBV9,TGTGCCAGCAGCCCGGGAGGGAGGGTGGATTTCTCAGGCTACACCTTC,CASSPGGRVDFSGYTF
TRBJ2-1,-,-,TRBV5-1,TGCGCCAGCAGCTTCTACGAGAGCTCCTACAATGAGCAGTTCTTC,CASSFYESSYNEQFF
TRBJ2-1,TRBD2,-,TRBV19,TGTGCCAGTAGTATAGGGGCAGGACTAGCGGGGGGACCGTCCTACAATGAGCAGTTCTTC,CASSIGAGLAGGPSYNEQFF
TRBJ1-2,-,-,TRBV12-3/TRBV12-4,TGTGCCAGCAGTTTAAGTGGGAGTGGCTACACCTTC,CASSLSGSGYTF
TRBJ2-2,TRBD1,few,TRBV6-2/TRBV6-3,TGTGCCAGCAGTTTCGGACAGGGGAGCACCGGGGAGCTGTTTTTT,CASSFGQGSTGELFF
TRBJ1-5,-,-,TRBV28,TGTGCCAGCAGTTCAGGAAAATCCTGGGGCAATCAGCCCCAGCATTTT,CASSSGKSWGNQPQHF
TRBJ2-3,TRBD2,-,TRBV7-2,TGTGCCAGCAGCTTACGTGGGAGAAGCGGGGGGAACCCAGATACGCAGTATTTT,CASSLRGRSGGNPDTQYF
TRBJ1-5,TRBD1,-,TRBV11-2,TGTGCCAGCAGCTTAGGGACAGGGATGGGCAATCAGCCCCAGCATTTT,CASSLGTGMGNQPQHF
TRBJ1-1,-,-,TRBV7-8,TGTGCCAGCAGCGTGGGCCCCAACACTGAAGCTTTCTTT,CASSVGPNTEAFF